These T cell receptor beta chains were read from a single sample in a study of cytomegalovirus exposure and HLA in healthy donors. Sequencing used immunoSEQ multiplex PCR; TCRdb keeps in-frame clones, though not all of them. The data show 150,000 to 200,000 clones, 65% to 70% seen once. The specimen sequenced was PBMCs. These TCRs come from a man aged 25 to 40 in good health and CMV-seropositive. Both conserved end residues are part of each CDR3. The D gene is left open where the match is weak. Size tells how often a clone was seen (once, few, many) or the class of an expanded clone, and some rows leave it out.

v_call	j_call	clone_size	d_call	cdr3_aa	cdr3_nt
TRBV2	TRBJ1-3	-	-	CASSEQDVSLSGNTIYF	TGTGCCAGCAGTGAACAAGACGTTAGCCTCTCTGGAAACACCATATATTTT
TRBV7-3	TRBJ2-3	-	-	CASSPSHGGTDTQYF	TGTGCCAGCAGCCCGTCTCACGGAGGCACAGATACGCAGTATTTT
TRBV7-3	TRBJ2-1	-	TRBD2	CASSLGLAANNEQFF	TGTGCCAGCAGCCTGGGACTAGCGGCAAACAATGAGCAGTTCTTC
TRBV28	TRBJ2-7	-	-	CASWGTYYEQYF	TGTGCCAGCTGGGGCACCTACTACGAGCAGTACTTC
TRBV5-4	TRBJ2-7	-	TRBD2	CASSLAGLADYEQYF	TGTGCCAGCAGCTTGGCGGGACTAGCGGACTACGAGCAGTACTTC
TRBV10-3	TRBJ2-7	once	TRBD2	CATSLGLAGGGYF	TGTGCCACCTCACTTGGACTAGCGGGAGGGGGGTACTTC
TRBV9	TRBJ1-5	-	-	CASSVAPGDNQPQHF	TGTGCCAGCAGCGTAGCCCCGGGGGACAATCAGCCCCAGCATTTT
TRBV6-6	TRBJ1-5	few	-	CASATGPRQPQHF	TGTGCCAGCGCTACTGGGCCAAGACAGCCCCAGCATTTT
TRBV6-5	TRBJ1-1	-	-	CASSYTGRGSTEAFF	TGTGCCAGCAGTTACACAGGGAGGGGGTCCACTGAAGCTTTCTTT
TRBV7-8	TRBJ1-2	few	TRBD1	CASSSVLETGDGYTF	TGTGCCAGCAGCTCAGTTTTAGAGACAGGGGATGGCTACACCTTC
TRBV7-9	TRBJ1-1	-	TRBD1	CASSPGTGINTEAFF	TGTGCCAGCAGCCCCGGGACAGGCATAAACACTGAAGCTTTCTTT
TRBV27	TRBJ1-2	-	TRBD1	CASSFKGAWGYTF	TGTGCCAGCAGTTTCAAGGGGGCGTGGGGCTACACCTTC
TRBV2	TRBJ2-1	-	-	CATQGIRSYNEQFF	TGTGCCACCCAGGGTATAAGGTCCTACAATGAGCAGTTCTTC
TRBV19	TRBJ2-5	-	TRBD2	CASSELLAGEVGTQYF	TGTGCCAGTAGTGAACTACTAGCGGGAGAGGTAGGGACCCAGTACTTC
TRBV9	TRBJ1-1	few	-	CASSQTSNTEAFF	TGTGCCAGCAGTCAGACATCGAACACTGAAGCTTTCTTT
TRBV27	TRBJ1-1	-	-	CASSLAANTEAFF	TGTGCCAGCAGTTTGGCCGCGAACACTGAAGCTTTCTTT
TRBV6-4	TRBJ2-5	-	-	CASSESSEETQYF	TGTGCCAGCAGTGAATCATCGGAAGAGACCCAGTACTTC
TRBV11-3	TRBJ2-5	-	TRBD1	CASSLGTGAQYF	TGTGCCAGCAGCTTGGGGACAGGGGCGCAGTACTTC
TRBV4-2	TRBJ2-1	-	TRBD2	CASSQRAGGDNNEQFF	TGTGCCAGCAGCCAGAGAGCGGGAGGGGACAACAATGAGCAGTTCTTC
TRBV1	TRBJ2-3	-	-	CTSSLRLVTDAQYF	TGCACCAGCAGCCTCCGACTTGTTACGGATGCGCAGTATTTT
TRBV5-1	TRBJ1-1	few	TRBD1	CASSLGQGATEAFF	TGCGCCAGCAGCTTGGGCCAGGGGGCGACGGAAGCTTTCTTT
TRBV7-2	TRBJ2-7	-	TRBD2	CASSFLAGLRAYEQYF	TGTGCCAGCAGCTTCCTAGCGGGCCTTCGGGCCTACGAGCAGTACTTC
TRBV30	TRBJ1-2	-	-	CAWYLRGTNYGYTF	TGTGCCTGGTATTTGCGGGGGACCAACTATGGCTACACCTTC
TRBV5-1	TRBJ2-7	few	-	CASSPSPGEGYEQYF	TGCGCCAGCAGCCCAAGCCCGGGGGAAGGGTACGAGCAGTACTTC
TRBV9	TRBJ2-3	-	-	CASSVSGGVATDTQYF	TGTGCCAGCAGCGTATCCGGCGGAGTTGCCACAGATACGCAGTATTTT
TRBV5-1	TRBJ2-1	-	TRBD2	CASSLGAGVYNEQFF	TGCGCCAGCAGCTTGGGGGCGGGAGTCTACAATGAGCAGTTCTTC
TRBV14	TRBJ2-1	-	TRBD1	CASSQKRDRVGNEQFF	TGTGCCAGCAGCCAAAAACGGGACAGGGTTGGCAATGAGCAGTTCTTC
TRBV14	TRBJ1-2	-	TRBD1	CASSQGGQGLYGYTF	TGTGCCAGCAGCCAAGGTGGACAGGGGCTCTATGGCTACACCTTC
TRBV6-5	TRBJ2-3	few	-	CASSSSREPPDTQYF	TGTGCCAGCAGTTCCAGTCGGGAACCCCCAGATACGCAGTATTTT
TRBV9	TRBJ1-3	once	TRBD1	CASSERQGHGNTIYF	TGTGCCAGCAGCGAGAGACAGGGTCACGGAAACACCATATATTTT
TRBV2	TRBJ2-7	-	TRBD2	CASRIGTSGLYEQYF	TGTGCCAGCAGGATTGGGACTAGCGGGTTGTACGAGCAGTACTTC
TRBV2	TRBJ1-1	-	-	CASRIDRNTEAFF	TGTGCCAGCAGAATAGACAGGAACACTGAAGCTTTTTTT
TRBV29-1	TRBJ1-4	-	TRBD1	CSVSVTQGEKLFF	TGCAGCGTTTCCGTAACACAGGGGGAAAAACTGTTTTTT
TRBV7-9	TRBJ1-4	-	TRBD1	CSSSFGTGSEKLFF	TGTTCCAGCAGCTTCGGGACAGGAAGTGAAAAACTGTTTTTT
TRBV7-7	TRBJ1-4	-	-	CASSLREKLFF	TGTGCCAGCAGCTTACGGGAAAAACTGTTTTTT